This T cell receptor beta chain is drawn from a study of cytomegalovirus exposure and HLA in healthy donors. Study results and caveats: It has been reported that TCR beta sequences accurately predicted the HLA-A and HLA-B alleles of most subjects. Several of the most significant clusters appeared, in a later analysis, to be linked to common viral pathogens.

This CDR3 region has 11 residues. The V end lost 3 bases, the J end lost 4 bases, and 6 bases lay between the germline ends. The germline V gene encodes CDR1 SQVTM and CDR2 ANQGSEA. The PCR had 60 Vbeta and 13 Jbeta primers. Libraries were prepared by immunoSEQ multiplex PCR; TCRdb keeps only in-frame clonotypes and omits some of them. The sample lists more than 95,000 clones; around two thirds were seen once. A note on this clone: Its antigen is unknown.

The sequence derives from a woman aged 40 to 50 in good health and CMV-seropositive. Sequenced: PBMCs. The chain carries TRBV29-1 and TRBJ2-5, with D unresolved. The CDR3 DNA reads as TGCAGCGTTGAGGCGGCAGAGACCCAGTACTTC. It yields the protein CSVEAAETQYF.